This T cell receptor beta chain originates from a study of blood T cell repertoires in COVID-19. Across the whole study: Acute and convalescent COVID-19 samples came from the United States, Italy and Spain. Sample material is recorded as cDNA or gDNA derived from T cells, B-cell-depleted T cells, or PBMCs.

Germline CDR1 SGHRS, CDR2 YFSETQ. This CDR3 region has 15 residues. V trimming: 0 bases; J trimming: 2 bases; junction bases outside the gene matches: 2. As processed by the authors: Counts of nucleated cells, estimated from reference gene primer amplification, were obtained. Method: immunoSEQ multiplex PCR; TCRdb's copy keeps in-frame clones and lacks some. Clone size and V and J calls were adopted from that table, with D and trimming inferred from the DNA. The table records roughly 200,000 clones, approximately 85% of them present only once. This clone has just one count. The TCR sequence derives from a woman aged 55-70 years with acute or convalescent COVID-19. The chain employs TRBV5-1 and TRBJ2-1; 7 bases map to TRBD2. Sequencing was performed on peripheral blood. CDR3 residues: CASSLVGTTYNEQFF. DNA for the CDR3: TGCGCCAGCAGCTTGGTTGGGACTACCTACAATGAGCAGTTCTTC.